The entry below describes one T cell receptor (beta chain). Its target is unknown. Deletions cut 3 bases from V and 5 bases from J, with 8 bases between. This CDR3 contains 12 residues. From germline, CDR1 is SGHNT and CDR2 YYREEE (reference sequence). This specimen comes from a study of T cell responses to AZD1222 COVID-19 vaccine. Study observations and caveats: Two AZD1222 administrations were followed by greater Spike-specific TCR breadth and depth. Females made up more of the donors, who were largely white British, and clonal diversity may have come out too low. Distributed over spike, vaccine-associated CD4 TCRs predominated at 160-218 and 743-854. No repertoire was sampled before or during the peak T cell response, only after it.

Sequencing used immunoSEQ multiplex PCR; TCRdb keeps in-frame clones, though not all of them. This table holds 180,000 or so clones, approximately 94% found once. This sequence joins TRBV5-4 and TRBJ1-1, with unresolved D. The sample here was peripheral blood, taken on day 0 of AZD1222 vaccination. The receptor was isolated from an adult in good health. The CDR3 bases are TGTGCCAGCAGCTCTTATTCTACTGAAGCTTTCTTT. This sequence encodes CASSSYSTEAFF.